The present T cell receptor beta chain was sequenced within a study of CD8 T cells in ankylosing spondylitis. The CDR3 runs 14 residues. The V gene lost 6 bases and the J gene lost 6 bases, with 15 bases spanning the gap. Germline-derived CDR1 and CDR2 are SNHLY and FYNNEI. TCRdb ran MiXCR on the 5' RACE reads and lists one entry per CDR3 protein. Among approximately 250,000 distinct CDR3 sequences listed, around 25% were seen once. This clonotype was seen only a few times. The antigen is not known. Notes on the study in general: As reported, disease-linked clones showed significant enrichment in matched ankylosing spondylitis synovial fluid.

The specimen was blood, either unsorted or a sorted T cell fraction (not recorded which). The rearrangement joins TRBV2 to TRBJ2-1; D might be TRBD1 (6 bases). This TCR derives from a male donor with ankylosing spondylitis or in good health (not recorded which). Here the CDR3 reads CASRLGARINEQFF. CDR3 nucleotides: TGTGCCAGCAGACTGGGGGCCCGGATCAATGAGCAGTTCTTC.